Each of the 2 T cell receptor beta chains below was sequenced from the same sample in a study of cytomegalovirus exposure and HLA in healthy donors. Measured with immunoSEQ multiplex PCR; TCRdb has only the in-frame clones, and not every one. The sample lists about 260,000 clones, about nine tenths occurring once. Sequenced sample: PBMCs. The receptors originated from a woman aged 25 to 45 in good health and CMV-seronegative.

This clone is a singleton in its sample. The chain employs TRBV7-2 and TRBJ2-4; D is unresolved. This CDR3 has 14 amino acids. V gave up 4 bases and J gave up 7 bases, with 14 bases separating them. CDR1 is SGHTA and CDR2 is FQGNSA in the germline V gene. The CDR3 loop is CASSSSRPVNIQYF. DNA of the CDR3: TGTGCCAGCAGCTCCTCAAGGCCCGTGAACATTCAGTACTTC.

V and J are TRBV6-1 and TRBJ1-1, with D perhaps matching TRBD1 (6 bases). V lost 8 bases and J lost 1, with 17 bases in between. Germline loops: CDR1 MNHNS, CDR2 SASEGT. The CDR3 is 15 amino acids. DNA of the CDR3: TGTGCCAGCTCTGGACAGCAAATTGAGAACACTGAAGCTTTCTTT. Translated, it gives CASSGQQIENTEAFF.